This passage covers 9 T cell receptor beta chains from one sample sequenced in a study of blood T cell repertoires in COVID-19. Method: immunoSEQ multiplex PCR; TCRdb's copy keeps in-frame clones and lacks some. The table has fewer than 20,000 clones, about four fifths seen once. The material sequenced was peripheral blood. Receptors originate from a man aged 80 or over with active COVID-19.

V usage is TRBV27 and J usage is TRBJ1-4; possibly TRBD1 for D (5 bases). Germline loops: CDR1 MNHEY, CDR2 SMNVEV (reference sequence). The CDR3 length is 15 residues. Deletions cut 6 bases from V and 3 bases from J, with 14 bases between. CDR3 coding DNA: TGTGCCAGCAGCCGAATACAGGCCTCTAATGAAAAACTGTTTTTT. This codes for CASSRIQASNEKLFF.

This chain joins TRBV6-2 or TRBV6-3 and TRBJ2-1; 9 bases align to TRBD1. Germline V gives CDR1 MNHEY, CDR2 SVGEGT. Trimming removed 4 bases from V and 4 bases from J; junction bases left unmatched: 11. This CDR3 spans 17 amino acids. CDR3 nucleotide sequence: TGTGCCAGCAGTTCACAGGGGGCATTCGGGGCATACAATGAGCAGTTCTTC. Translating gives CASSSQGAFGAYNEQFF.

The J gene is TRBJ2-5, the V gene TRBV27; 9 bases line up with TRBD2. Trimming removed 3 bases from V and 2 bases from J; junction bases left unmatched: 13. The CDR3 spans 18 residues. Germline V gene sequence: CDR1 MNHEY, CDR2 SMNVEV (reference sequence). CDR3 loop: CASSLRAGGSWAQETQYF. DNA for the CDR3: TGTGCCAGCAGTTTGAGAGCGGGAGGTTCCTGGGCGCAAGAGACCCAGTACTTC.

This rearrangement joins TRBV28 to TRBJ2-7; 13 bases fit TRBD2. This CDR3 has 13 residues. V lost 10 bases, J lost 3 bases, and 3 bases stayed unmatched. Germline assignment: CDR1 MDHEN and CDR2 SYDVKM. The CDR3 coding sequence is TGTGCCACTGGGACTAGCGGGAACTACGAGCAGTACTTC. Translated: CATGTSGNYEQYF.

By share, this clone counts as medium-sized. The chain employs TRBV7-6 and TRBJ2-7; 7 bases fit TRBD1. V gave up 1 base and J gave up 4 bases; unmatched junction bases: 7. Germline assignment: CDR1 SGHVS and CDR2 FNYEAQ. The CDR3 contains 15 residues. The CDR3: CASSLETGKRYEQYF. The DNA of the CDR3 is TGTGCCAGCAGCTTAGAGACAGGGAAAAGATACGAGCAGTACTTC.

The chain has TRBV7-2 and TRBJ2-1; TRBD2 matches 15 bases. CDR1 is SGHTA, CDR2 FQGNSA, per germline. The CDR3 length is 18 residues. CDR3 sequence: CASLKSGLAGGAYNEQFF. The CDR3 bases are TGTGCGAGCCTGAAATCGGGACTAGCGGGAGGCGCCTACAATGAGCAGTTCTTC.

The V gene is TRBV27, the J gene TRBJ2-1; TRBD1 matches 10 bases. The germline gives CDR1 MNHEY, CDR2 SMNVEV (reference sequence). CDR3 length: 15 residues. V shed 5 bases and J 10 bases; nucleotides not matched to a gene: 11. CDR3 residues: CASSGTGASPLEQFF. The CDR3 DNA reads TGTGCCAGCAGTGGGACAGGGGCGTCGCCACTAGAGCAGTTCTTC.

The gene calls are TRBV6-5 and TRBJ1-5; D possibly corresponds to TRBD1 (6 bases). The CDR3 covers 14 residues. Germline assignment: CDR1 MNHEY and CDR2 SVGAGI. Trimming left V 7 bases short and J 3 bases short, with 13 bases between. DNA of the CDR3: TGTGCCAGCAAGGAACAGGGCGACAATCAGCCCCAGCATTTT. Its translation is CASKEQGDNQPQHF.

The V call is TRBV6-1, the J call TRBJ2-7; no definite D call. The germline gives CDR1 MNHNS, CDR2 SASEGT. Trimming took off 2 bases at V and 1 base at J, with 12 bases between the two ends. This CDR3 region has 15 residues. The chain's CDR3 is CASSETAISSYEQYF. CDR3 in DNA: TGTGCCAGCAGTGAAACAGCTATATCATCCTACGAGCAGTACTTC.